This T cell receptor (beta chain) was sequenced during a study of blood T cell repertoires in COVID-19. Study context: PBMCs, B-cell-depleted T cells, or T cells were the source of the cDNA or gDNA that made up the material.

The method was immunoSEQ multiplex PCR; TCRdb's version includes in-frame clones alone and lacks a portion of them. The sample includes about 22,000 clones, about 88% seen only once; the top ten take 27%. The germline CDR1 and CDR2 sequences are SGHVS and FNYEAQ. The ends lost 6 bases at V and 4 bases at J; junction bases unmatched: 9. The CDR3 has 16 amino acids. The sequence was collected from a man between 65 and 85 years old with COVID-19, enrolled during active disease. J is TRBJ2-7 and V is TRBV7-6, with 13 bases fitting TRBD2. Sequenced sample: peripheral blood. CDR3 sequence (DNA): TGTGCCAGCAGACCCGGACTAGCGGGAGACAAGTACGAGCAGTACTTC. Its protein product is CASRPGLAGDKYEQYF.